This paragraph covers one T cell receptor beta chain sequence. These data come from a study of blood T cell repertoires in COVID-19. The CDR3 extends over 13 amino acids. Trimming removed 2 bases at V and 10 bases at J, with 12 bases between. The germline gives CDR1 MNHEY, CDR2 SMNVEV (reference sequence). Data came from immunoSEQ multiplex PCR; TCRdb stores just in-frame clones and leaves some out. Of around 190,000 clones detected, around 83% appear once; the ten largest clones hold about 5%. This rearrangement joins TRBV27 to TRBJ2-1; tentative D call: TRBD2 (5 bases). This TCR was sampled from a woman aged 80 or older with acute or convalescent COVID-19. Material: peripheral blood. The CDR3 DNA reads as TGTGCCAGCAGTTTAAAGGCGGGCGGGGAGCAGTTCTTC. Translating gives CASSLKAGGEQFF.